Listed below are T cell receptor beta chains from one sample, sequenced in a study of blood T cell repertoires in COVID-19. Assay used: immunoSEQ multiplex PCR; TCRdb lists only in-frame clones, some missing. The table includes 150,000 to 170,000 clones, 76% detected once. The material sequenced was peripheral blood. These receptors all stem from a woman aged 80 or over with acute or convalescent COVID-19. Each CDR3 is given with its conserved first and last residue. Each record gives: clone size, D gene, V gene, J gene, CDR3 DNA, CDR3 protein. A D gene is named only where the DNA matches it firmly. Only part of the rows carry a size: once, few, many, or a class if the clone is expanded.

clone_size: .
d_call: .
v_call: TRBV7-2
j_call: TRBJ2-5
cdr3_nt: TGTGCCAGCAGCTTAGCGCCGGCTAGCTCGGGAGAGACCCAGTACTTC
cdr3_aa: CASSLAPASSGETQYF

clone_size: once
d_call: .
v_call: TRBV9
j_call: TRBJ1-6
cdr3_nt: TGTGCCAGCAGCGCCCGGGACGGAGCGGGGAGTAATTCACCCCTCCACTTT
cdr3_aa: CASSARDGAGSNSPLHF

clone_size: .
d_call: .
v_call: TRBV9
j_call: TRBJ1-3
cdr3_nt: TGTGCCAGCAGCATCGCAGGAACCGGAAACACCATATATTTT
cdr3_aa: CASSIAGTGNTIYF

clone_size: .
d_call: TRBD2
v_call: TRBV5-1
j_call: TRBJ2-3
cdr3_nt: TGCGCCAGCACGGCCCTAGCGGGCCAACGGGGGGCAGATACGCAGTATTTT
cdr3_aa: CASTALAGQRGADTQYF

clone_size: .
d_call: .
v_call: TRBV11-2
j_call: TRBJ1-5
cdr3_nt: TGTGCCAGCAGCTCCCCGTTGCGGAGCAATCAGCCCCAGCATTTT
cdr3_aa: CASSSPLRSNQPQHF

clone_size: few
d_call: .
v_call: TRBV7-3
j_call: TRBJ2-5
cdr3_nt: TGTGCCAGCAGCCCAGGAAGCAGCCAAGAGACCCAGTACTTC
cdr3_aa: CASSPGSSQETQYF

clone_size: once
d_call: .
v_call: TRBV18
j_call: TRBJ1-5
cdr3_nt: TGTGCCAGCTCTCGGGAGGAGGGGCCCCAGCATTTT
cdr3_aa: CASSREEGPQHF

clone_size: .
d_call: .
v_call: TRBV3-1/TRBV3-2
j_call: TRBJ1-6
cdr3_nt: TGTGCCAGCAGCCATACAGGAGTAGGAGTAAATTCACCCCTCCACTTT
cdr3_aa: CASSHTGVGVNSPLHF

clone_size: .
d_call: TRBD1
v_call: TRBV5-6
j_call: TRBJ1-2
cdr3_nt: TGTGCCAGCAGTTCAGGACAGGGCTATGGCTACACCTTC
cdr3_aa: CASSSGQGYGYTF

clone_size: .
d_call: TRBD1
v_call: TRBV2
j_call: TRBJ2-2
cdr3_nt: TGTGCCAGCAGTTTTTCCTCTGGACAGGGGGGCACCGGGGAGCTGTTTTTT
cdr3_aa: CASSFSSGQGGTGELFF

clone_size: .
d_call: .
v_call: TRBV7-2
j_call: TRBJ1-5
cdr3_nt: TGTGCCAGCAGCTTAGCGTCCGGGATCAATCAGCCCCAGCATTTT
cdr3_aa: CASSLASGINQPQHF

clone_size: once
d_call: .
v_call: TRBV6-4
j_call: TRBJ2-1
cdr3_nt: TGTGCCAGCAGCGCCCATCAGGGGAATGAGCAGTTCTTC
cdr3_aa: CASSAHQGNEQFF

clone_size: .
d_call: .
v_call: TRBV30
j_call: TRBJ1-3
cdr3_nt: TGTGCCTGGAGTTACTCTGGAAACACCATATATTTT
cdr3_aa: CAWSYSGNTIYF

clone_size: .
d_call: .
v_call: TRBV12-3/TRBV12-4
j_call: TRBJ1-2
cdr3_nt: TGTGCCAGCAGTTTAACACGAGGAGCTGGCTACACCTTC
cdr3_aa: CASSLTRGAGYTF

clone_size: .
d_call: TRBD1
v_call: TRBV6-5
j_call: TRBJ1-1
cdr3_nt: TGTGCCAGCAGGGGGGGACAGTCGACGACTGAAGCTTTCTTT
cdr3_aa: CASRGGQSTTEAFF

clone_size: once
d_call: .
v_call: TRBV3-1/TRBV3-2
j_call: TRBJ1-1
cdr3_nt: TGTGCCAGCAGCCAAGAAAGGCGACTGGAGGGGGCTTTCTTT
cdr3_aa: CASSQERRLEGAFF

clone_size: .
d_call: .
v_call: TRBV10-2
j_call: TRBJ2-3
cdr3_nt: TGCGCCAGCTTTTACGGGGGTAGCACAGATACGCAGTATTTT
cdr3_aa: CASFYGGSTDTQYF

clone_size: .
d_call: .
v_call: TRBV6-2/TRBV6-3
j_call: TRBJ1-1
cdr3_nt: TGTGCCAGCAGCCTATACGACCGGACAGTTTCGAACACTGAAGCTTTCTTT
cdr3_aa: CASSLYDRTVSNTEAFF

clone_size: .
d_call: .
v_call: TRBV18
j_call: TRBJ1-3
cdr3_nt: TGTGCCAGCTCACCACTGACAGGAGAACCCTCGGCTGGAAACACCATATATTTT
cdr3_aa: CASSPLTGEPSAGNTIYF

clone_size: .
d_call: TRBD1
v_call: TRBV5-4
j_call: TRBJ1-6
cdr3_nt: TGTGCCAGCAGCTCTAATGCCGGGACAGGGAATAATTCACCCCTCCACTTT
cdr3_aa: CASSSNAGTGNNSPLHF

clone_size: .
d_call: TRBD2
v_call: TRBV7-8
j_call: TRBJ2-1
cdr3_nt: TGTGCCAGCAGCTTAGCTCGACTAGCGGGGGGATACAATGAGCAGTTCTTC
cdr3_aa: CASSLARLAGGYNEQFF

clone_size: .
d_call: TRBD2
v_call: TRBV2
j_call: TRBJ2-1
cdr3_nt: TGTGCCAGCAGACTAGCGACCATACCTGACAATGAGCAGTTCTTC
cdr3_aa: CASRLATIPDNEQFF

clone_size: .
d_call: .
v_call: TRBV18
j_call: TRBJ2-7
cdr3_nt: TGTGCCAGCTCACCTTCAGGGGTCTCCTACGAGCAGTACTTC
cdr3_aa: CASSPSGVSYEQYF

clone_size: .
d_call: TRBD1
v_call: TRBV7-8
j_call: TRBJ1-5
cdr3_nt: TGTGCCAGCAGCTTAGTAGGAGGGGGCGCAAGCAATCAGCCCCAGCATTTT
cdr3_aa: CASSLVGGGASNQPQHF

clone_size: .
d_call: .
v_call: TRBV30
j_call: TRBJ1-6
cdr3_nt: TGTGCCTGGACAACTAATGAGGGCACACCCCTCCACTTT
cdr3_aa: CAWTTNEGTPLHF

clone_size: .
d_call: TRBD1
v_call: TRBV6-2/TRBV6-3
j_call: TRBJ2-7
cdr3_nt: TGTGCCAGCAGTTTCTCGGACAGGGGCTACGAGCAGTACTTC
cdr3_aa: CASSFSDRGYEQYF

clone_size: .
d_call: .
v_call: TRBV5-1
j_call: TRBJ2-1
cdr3_nt: TGCGCCAGCAGCTTGGACCGTAGCGACAATGAGCAGTTCTTC
cdr3_aa: CASSLDRSDNEQFF

clone_size: few
d_call: .
v_call: TRBV10-3
j_call: TRBJ1-3
cdr3_nt: TGTGCCATCAGAGAAACGGGACTGGGGATATCGAGCTCTGGAAACACCATATATTTT
cdr3_aa: CAIRETGLGISSSGNTIYF

clone_size: .
d_call: TRBD2
v_call: TRBV9
j_call: TRBJ2-1
cdr3_nt: TGTGCCAGCAGCTCAGCGGCGGGAGTCTCCTACAATGAGCAGTTCTTC
cdr3_aa: CASSSAAGVSYNEQFF